What follows are 25 T cell receptor beta chains derived from one specimen sequenced in a study of circulating CD8 cells and anti-PD-1 response in melanoma. The QIAseq Immune Repertoire TCR panel built the libraries from approximately 15 ng of total RNA. TCRdb used MiXCR to reprocess the reads, holding one entry per CDR3 protein. The table has some 390 distinct CDR3 sequences, roughly 14% seen once; the top ten hold around 58%. Live CD3+CD8+TCRalphabeta+ cells were sorted into four subsets by PD-1 and/or TIGIT. The material sequenced was CD8+ T cells from PBMCs, taken at baseline or after one month of anti-PD-1 therapy (not recorded which). The receptors originated from a human donor with melanoma.

By frequency in the sample, this clonotype is hyperexpanded. The rearrangement uses TRBV27 and TRBJ2-1; D not resolved. Germline V gene lookup returns CDR1 MNHEY and CDR2 SMNVEV (reference sequence). The CDR3 has 13 residues. V lost 6 bases to trimming and J lost 9 bases, with 15 bases between them. The CDR3 DNA is TGTGCCAGCAGCTTCACCGTGGGCGGTGAGCAGTTCTTC. This translates into CASSFTVGGEQFF.

This clonotype was detected a few times. The chain carries TRBV5-6 and TRBJ2-3, with 7 bases fitting TRBD1. This CDR3 comprises 13 residues. The germline V gene has CDR1 SGHDT and CDR2 YYEEEE. V trimming: 4 bases; J trimming: 2 bases; junction bases outside the gene matches: 1. The CDR3 DNA reads TGTGCCAGCAGCGACAGGGACACAGATACGCAGTATTTT. It encodes CASSDRDTDTQYF.

This clonotype is labeled large (0.1 to 1%). The chain has TRBV5-1 and TRBJ2-2; 9 bases are shared with TRBD1. Looked up from germline, CDR1 is SGHRS and CDR2 is YFSETQ. The CDR3 loop spans 16 amino acids. V was clipped by 4 bases and J by 6 bases; unmatched bases: 10. Written as DNA, the CDR3 is TGCGCCAGCAGCCCAACCGGGACAGGGATCCCCGGGGAGCTGTTTTTT. Translated: CASSPTGTGIPGELFF. The entire variable domain, with the rest obtained from reference TRBV5-1 and TRBJ2-2, is as follows: KAGVTQTPRYLIKTRGQQVTLSCSPISGHRSVSWYQQTPGQGLQFLFEYFSETQRNKGNFPGRFSGRQFSNSRSEMNVSTLELGDSALYLCASSPTGTGIPGELFFGEGSRLTVL.

For this clonotype: This may come from a read error, since a much larger clone is one base off. The chain carries TRBV7-8 and TRBJ1-1; D is perhaps TRBD1 (5 bases). CDR3 length: 13 amino acids. Germline CDR1 SGHVS, CDR2 FQNEAQ. Here the CDR3 reads CASRNLLGAEALF. In nucleotides, the CDR3 is TGTGCCAGCAGAAATCTCCTTGGGGCTGAAGCTCTCTTT.

This clonotype is medium-sized. This chain links TRBV6-6 with TRBJ2-1, with D maybe TRBD2 (5 bases). The V gene lost 1 base and the J gene lost 5 bases, with 12 bases spanning the gap. The length of the CDR3 is 15 residues. The germline V gene encodes CDR1 MNHNY and CDR2 SVGAGI (reference sequence). CDR3 nucleotides: TGTGCCAGCAGTTACTGGCCTAGGGAGAACAATGAGCAGTTCTTC. Protein product: CASSYWPRENNEQFF.

Within the sample, this clonotype is medium-sized. J is TRBJ2-3 and V is TRBV2, with D maybe TRBD2 (6 bases). The CDR3 consists of 16 residues. V was cut by 1 base and J by 5 bases, with 16 bases left in between. Looked up from germline, CDR1 is SNHLY and CDR2 is FYNNEI. CDR3 bases: TGTGCCAGCAGTGAAGGGTCGGGAGAAATGGGAGATACGCAGTATTTT. Its protein product is CASSEGSGEMGDTQYF. Filled out from reference TRBV2 and TRBJ2-3, the complete variable domain reads EPEVTQTPSHQVTQMGQEVILRCVPISNHLYFYWYRQILGQKVEFLVSFYNNEISEKSEIFDDQFSVERPDGSNFTLKIRSTKLEDSAMYFCASSEGSGEMGDTQYFGPGTRLTVL.

This clonotype was seen only a few times. Possible read error: a much larger clone is one base away. V usage is TRBV27 and J usage is TRBJ2-7; no clear D gene. Germline V gene data show CDR1 as MNHEY and CDR2 as SMNVEV (reference sequence). The CDR3 contains 13 residues. Here the CDR3 reads CAGSFTSVGEQYF. Written as DNA, the CDR3 is TGTGCCGGCAGTTTCACTTCTGTAGGGGAGCAGTACTTC.

By frequency in the sample, this clonotype is hyperexpanded. The CDR3 is CASSRLAGGVETQYF. The CDR3 DNA is TGTGCCAGCAGTAGACTAGCGGGAGGAGTAGAGACCCAGTACTTC. The gene calls are TRBV7-3 and TRBJ2-5, with TRBD2 matching 13 bases. V shed 6 bases and J 4 bases; nucleotides not matched to a gene: 5. Germline V gene sequence: CDR1 SGHTA, CDR2 FQGTGA. The CDR3 totals 15 residues.

As to this clonotype: A far larger clone is off by one base, so a read error is likely. This chain uses TRBV7-9 with TRBJ2-1; D might be TRBD1 or TRBD2, each matching 5 bases. Trimming took off 1 base at V and 10 bases at J, with 20 bases between the two ends. Germline V gene data show CDR1 as SEHNR and CDR2 as FQNEAQ (reference sequence). CDR3 size: 16 residues. This CDR3 reads CASSLEGASRPYEQFF. DNA for the CDR3: TGTGCCAGCAGCTTAGAAGGGGCTAGCAGACCCTACGAGCAGTTCTTC.

By share of the sample, this clonotype is large (0.1 to 1%). V is TRBV7-3 and J is TRBJ2-1; 9 bases line up with TRBD2. The CDR3 is made up of 15 amino acids. CDR1 SGHTA and CDR2 FQGTGA come from the germline V gene. The V gene end was trimmed by 3 bases and the J gene end by 7 bases; junction bases not matched to a gene: 7. CDR3 sequence: CASSLVIAGVNEQFF. DNA of the CDR3: TGTGCCAGCAGCTTGGTAATAGCGGGAGTTAATGAGCAGTTCTTC.

The rearrangement uses TRBV19 and TRBJ2-7; tentative D call: TRBD2 (6 bases). From germline, CDR1 is LNHDA and CDR2 SQIVND (reference sequence). The ends were cut back, 3 bases at V and 3 bases at J, with 12 bases in the middle. The CDR3 loop spans 14 amino acids. The CDR3 region has the DNA TGTGCCAGTAGTATGAGACGGGGGATCTACGAGCAGTACTTC. Translation gives CASSMRRGIYEQYF.

A few counts support this clonotype. The chain is built from TRBV5-6 and TRBJ2-7, with D possibly TRBD2 on 6 matching bases. This CDR3 comprises 14 residues. From germline, CDR1 is SGHDT and CDR2 YYEEEE. Trimming shortened V by 2 bases and J by 4 bases, and 13 bases separated the two germline ends. Written as DNA, the CDR3 is TGTGCCAGCAGCTTAGTAAGGAGGGAATACGAGCAGTACTTC. Translated: CASSLVRREYEQYF. Together with reference TRBV5-6 and TRBJ2-7, the CDR3 gives the full variable domain: DAGVTQSPTHLIKTRGQQVTLRCSPKSGHDTVSWYQQALGQGPQFIFQYYEEEERQRGNFPDRFSGHQFPNYSSELNVNALLLGDSALYLCASSLVRREYEQYFGPGTRLTVT.

On this clonotype: This may stem from a read error, because a much larger clone lies one nucleotide away. For the CDR3, the DNA is TGCGCCAGCCAGACGACTAGCGGGGGCTACAATGAGCAGTACTTC. Residues: CASQTTSGGYNEQYF. The J gene is TRBJ2-7, the V gene TRBV5-1, with TRBD2 identical over 12 bases. This CDR3 region has 15 residues. The germline V gene encodes CDR1 SGHRS and CDR2 YFSETQ. V was clipped by 7 bases and J by 7 bases; unmatched bases: 12.

This clonotype is classed as medium-sized. The chain joins TRBV19 to TRBJ1-5; D gene ambiguous. CDR3 length: 15 amino acids. Per germline, CDR1 LNHDA and CDR2 SQIVND (reference sequence). Trimming cost V 6 bases and J 1 base, with 13 bases left between them. The DNA of the CDR3 is TGTGCCAGTAGCCGAAGTACTAACAGCAATCAGCCCCAGCATTTT. Its protein product is CASSRSTNSNQPQHF.

A note on this clonotype: Possible read error: a much larger clone is one base away. The rearrangement uses TRBV7-6 and TRBJ2-1; TRBD1 matches 9 bases. Germline values: CDR1 SGHVS, CDR2 FNYEAQ. This CDR3 region has 13 residues. CDR3 in DNA: TGTGCCAGTTCACAGGGGGCGCGGAATGAGCAGCTCTTC. As protein: CASSQGARNEQLF. The whole variable domain, remainder taken from reference TRBV7-6 and TRBJ2-1, is GAGVSQSPRYKVTKRGQDVALRCDPISGHVSLYWYRQALGQGPEFLTYFNYEAQQDKSGLPNDRFSAERPEGSISTLTIQRTEQRDSAMYRCASSQGARNEQLFGPGTRLTVL.

This clonotype is categorized as medium-sized (0.01 to 0.1%). The chain couples TRBV28 to TRBJ1-2; the D is unclear. This CDR3 comprises 11 residues. Germline values: CDR1 MDHEN, CDR2 SYDVKM. Trimming took 3 bases from V and 8 from J, leaving 7 bases between them. CDR3 amino acids: CASSFPLGYTF. The CDR3 DNA sequence: TGTGCCAGCAGTTTCCCCCTGGGCTACACCTTC.

This clonotype is labeled as large. The chain links TRBV5-5 to TRBJ2-7; 8 nucleotides match TRBD1. CDR1 is SGHKS and CDR2 is YYEKEE in the germline V gene (reference sequence). Trimming cost V 0 bases and J 5 bases; bases outside gene matches: 4. This CDR3 is 14 amino acids long. The CDR3 sequence: CASSLEGQGHEQYF. CDR3 nucleotide sequence: TGTGCCAGCAGCTTGGAAGGACAGGGCCACGAGCAGTACTTC. Together with reference TRBV5-5 and TRBJ2-7, the CDR3 gives the full variable domain: DAGVTQSPTHLIKTRGQQVTLRCSPISGHKSVSWYQQVLGQGPQFIFQYYEKEERGRGNFPDRFSARQFPNYSSELNVNALLLGDSALYLCASSLEGQGHEQYFGPGTRLTVT.

The chain uses TRBV28 and TRBJ2-7, with 7 bases aligning to TRBD2. Looked up from germline, CDR1 is MDHEN and CDR2 is SYDVKM. The ends lost 6 bases at V and 4 bases at J; junction bases unmatched: 12. The CDR3 covers 15 residues. DNA for the CDR3: TGTGCCAGCAGCTCTCAGCGGGATTCGGTTTACGAGCAGTACTTC. As protein: CASSSQRDSVYEQYF.

By share, this clonotype ranks as medium-sized. V gene TRBV12-3 or TRBV12-4 combines with J gene TRBJ1-1, with D hard to call. The V end was cut by 1 base, the J end by 8 bases, with 11 bases between. The CDR3 is made up of 13 amino acids. The CDR3 DNA follows: TGTGCCAGCAGTTTAGGCCCGCTATCAGAAGCTTTCTTT. Translating gives CASSLGPLSEAFF.

By sample fraction, this clonotype is large (0.1 to 1%). This chain joins TRBV7-3 and TRBJ1-2; D is perhaps TRBD1 (5 bases). The CDR3 length is 14 residues. Per the germline V gene, CDR1 is SGHTA and CDR2 is FQGTGA. V gave up 4 bases and J gave up 4 bases, with 13 bases separating them. The CDR3 DNA sequence: TGTGCCAGCAGCTCCCGACAGCCATTCTATGGCTACACCTTC. This encodes CASSSRQPFYGYTF. Full variable domain (outside the CDR3, taken from reference TRBV7-3 and TRBJ1-2): GAGVSQTPSNKVTEKGKYVELRCDPISGHTALYWYRQSLGQGPEFLIYFQGTGAADDSGLPNDRFFAVRPEGSVSTLKIQRTERGDSAVYLCASSSRQPFYGYTFGSGTRLTVV.

By frequency in the sample, this clonotype is medium-sized. The J gene is TRBJ1-3, the V gene TRBV6-1; no clear D gene. The CDR3 spans 14 residues. Between the trimmed V and J ends, which lost 6 bases and 0 bases, there was a span of 9 bases. Germline CDR1 reads MNHNS; CDR2 reads SASEGT. The chain's CDR3 is CASSPPSSGNTIYF. In nucleotides, the CDR3 is TGTGCCAGCAGCCCCCCAAGCTCTGGAAACACCATATATTTT.

This clonotype is labeled as large. This chain joins TRBV7-3 and TRBJ2-5; TRBD1 aligns across 9 bases. Germline CDR1 is SGHTA and CDR2 is FQGTGA. There are 14 residues in the CDR3. J lost 5 bases, V lost 5 bases, and 6 bases had no gene match. The CDR3 DNA reads as TGTGCCAGCAGCGCCGGGACAGGGAAGGAGACCCAGTACTTC. This sequence encodes CASSAGTGKETQYF. Full variable domain (rest looked up from reference TRBV7-3 and TRBJ2-5): GAGVSQTPSNKVTEKGKYVELRCDPISGHTALYWYRQSLGQGPEFLIYFQGTGAADDSGLPNDRFFAVRPEGSVSTLKIQRTERGDSAVYLCASSAGTGKETQYFGPGTRLLVL.

In this sample, this clonotype is medium-sized. V is TRBV27 and J is TRBJ2-3, with D unclear. Looked up from germline, CDR1 is MNHEY and CDR2 is SMNVEV (reference sequence). This CDR3 comprises 15 residues. V was cut by 0 bases and J by 5 bases, with 12 bases left in between. CDR3 bases: TGTGCCAGCAGTTTATCGTACAATTTCGGAGATACGCAGTATTTT. Amino acid sequence: CASSLSYNFGDTQYF.

By its share, this clonotype is large (0.1 to 1%). The chain employs TRBV27 and TRBJ2-2, with D unresolved. CDR1 is MNHEY and CDR2 is SMNVEV in the germline V gene (reference sequence). V was pared by 3 bases and J by 6 bases, with 8 bases between. The CDR3 sequence is 13 residues long. The CDR3 nucleotides read TGTGCCAGCAGTTTCACATCGGCCGGGGAGCTGTTTTTT. It encodes CASSFTSAGELFF.

This clonotype counts as medium-sized. This chain connects TRBV18 to TRBJ2-3, with D tentatively TRBD2 (6 bases). The germline V gene has CDR1 KGHSH and CDR2 LQKENI. V was trimmed by 4 bases and J by 0 bases, leaving 23 bases between them. This CDR3 comprises 19 residues. The CDR3 sequence is CASSRIPASDPYSTDTQYF. The CDR3 nucleotides are TGTGCCAGCTCACGAATACCCGCTAGCGACCCGTATAGCACAGATACGCAGTATTTT.